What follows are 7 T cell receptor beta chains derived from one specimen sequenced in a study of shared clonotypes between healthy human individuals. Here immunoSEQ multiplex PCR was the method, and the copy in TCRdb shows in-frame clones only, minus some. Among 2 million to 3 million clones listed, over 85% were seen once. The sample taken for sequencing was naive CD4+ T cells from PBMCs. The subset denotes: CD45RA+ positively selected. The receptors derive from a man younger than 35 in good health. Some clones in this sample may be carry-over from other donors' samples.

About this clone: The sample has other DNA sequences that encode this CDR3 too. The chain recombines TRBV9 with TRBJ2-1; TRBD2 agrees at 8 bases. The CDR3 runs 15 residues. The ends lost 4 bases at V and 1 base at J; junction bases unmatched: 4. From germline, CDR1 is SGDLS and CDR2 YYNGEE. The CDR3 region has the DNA TGTGCCAGCAGCCCCGGGAGGGGTTCCTACAATGAGCAGTTCTTC. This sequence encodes CASSPGRGSYNEQFF.

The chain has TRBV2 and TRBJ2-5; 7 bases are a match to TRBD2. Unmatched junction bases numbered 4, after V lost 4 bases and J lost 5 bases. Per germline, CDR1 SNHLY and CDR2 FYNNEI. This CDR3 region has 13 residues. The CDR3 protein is CASSGEGRETQYF. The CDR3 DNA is TGTGCCAGCAGTGGGGAGGGCCGCGAGACCCAGTACTTC.

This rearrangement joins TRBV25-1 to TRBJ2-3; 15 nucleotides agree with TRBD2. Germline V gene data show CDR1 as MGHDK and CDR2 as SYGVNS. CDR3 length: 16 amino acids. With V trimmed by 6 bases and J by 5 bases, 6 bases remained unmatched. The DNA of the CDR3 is TGTGCCAGCAGGAGCGGGACTAGCGGGAGGTTAGATACGCAGTATTTT. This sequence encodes CASRSGTSGRLDTQYF.

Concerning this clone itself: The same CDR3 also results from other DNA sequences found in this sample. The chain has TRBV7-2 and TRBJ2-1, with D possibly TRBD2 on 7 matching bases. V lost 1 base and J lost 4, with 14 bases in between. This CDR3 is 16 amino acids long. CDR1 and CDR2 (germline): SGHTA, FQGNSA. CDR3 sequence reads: CASSLVGASGYNEQFF. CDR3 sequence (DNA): TGTGCCAGCAGCTTAGTGGGGGCTAGCGGATACAATGAGCAGTTCTTC.

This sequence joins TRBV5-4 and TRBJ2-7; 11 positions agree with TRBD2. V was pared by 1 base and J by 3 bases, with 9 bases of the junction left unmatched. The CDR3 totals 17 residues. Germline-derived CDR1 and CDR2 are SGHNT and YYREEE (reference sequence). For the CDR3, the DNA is TGTGCCAGCAGCTTGAGCTTTGGGACTAGCGGCGGCTACGAGCAGTACTTC. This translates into CASSLSFGTSGGYEQYF.

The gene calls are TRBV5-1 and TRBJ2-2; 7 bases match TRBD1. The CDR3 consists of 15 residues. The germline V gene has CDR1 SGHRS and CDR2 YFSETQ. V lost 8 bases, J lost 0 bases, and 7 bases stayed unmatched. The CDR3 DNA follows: TGCGCCAGTACCACGACAGGGACGAACACCGGGGAGCTGTTTTTT. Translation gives CASTTTGTNTGELFF.

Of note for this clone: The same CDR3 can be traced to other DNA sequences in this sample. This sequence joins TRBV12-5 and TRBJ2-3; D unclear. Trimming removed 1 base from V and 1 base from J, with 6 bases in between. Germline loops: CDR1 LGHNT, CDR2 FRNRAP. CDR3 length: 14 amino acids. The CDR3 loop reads CASGLGSGTDTQYF. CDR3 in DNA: TGTGCTAGTGGTTTGGGGTCCGGCACAGATACGCAGTATTTT.